This passage covers 23 T cell receptor beta chains from one sample sequenced in a study of blood T cell repertoires in COVID-19. TCRdb's table, derived via immunoSEQ multiplex PCR, lists solely in-frame clones and lacks some. The sample has around 310,000 clones, about 90% seen once. Sequences were obtained from PBMCs or T cells enriched from blood (not recorded which). Receptors originate from a woman aged 25 to 39 who had recovered from COVID-19.

This chain links TRBV11-3 with TRBJ2-1, with 13 bases that match TRBD2. Germline V gives CDR1 SGHNT, CDR2 YENEEA. The CDR3 has 14 residues. The V segment lost 7 bases and the J segment 6 bases; nucleotides outside the gene matches: 3. The CDR3 spells CASTRTSGSNEQFF. The CDR3 coding sequence is TGTGCCAGCACCAGGACTAGCGGGAGCAATGAGCAGTTCTTC.

This clone has more than one count but fewer than ten. The chain carries TRBV25-1 and TRBJ1-2; 7 bases match TRBD1. V lost 3 bases to trimming and J lost 8 bases; unmatched junction nucleotides: 6. There are 13 residues in the CDR3. From germline, CDR1 is MGHDK and CDR2 SYGVNS. CDR3 nucleotides: TGTGCCAGCAGTGATTCCGACAGGGAAGGCTACACCTTC. Translating gives CASSDSDREGYTF.

The chain couples TRBV6-5 to TRBJ2-7; possibly TRBD2 for D (6 bases). The CDR3 spans 16 residues. Germline CDR1 and CDR2: MNHEY and SVGAGI. V lost 1 base and J lost 0, with 13 bases in between. The CDR3 reads CASSYLDYPSSYEQYF. The CDR3 DNA reads TGTGCCAGCAGTTACTTGGACTACCCCAGCTCCTACGAGCAGTACTTC.

The chain is built from TRBV19 and TRBJ2-1, with 7 bases fitting TRBD1. The CDR3 length is 14 residues. The V gene's germline CDR1 is LNHDA and CDR2 SQIVND (reference sequence). V lost 6 bases and J lost 2; bases outside the gene matches: 4. In DNA, the CDR3 is TGTGCCAGTAGCCTCAGGGGGACCTACAATGAGCAGTTCTTC. Its translation is CASSLRGTYNEQFF.

J is TRBJ2-7 and V is TRBV6-6, with TRBD2 as a possible D gene (6 bases). Germline loops: CDR1 MNHNY, CDR2 SVGAGI (reference sequence). V gave up 1 base and J gave up 5 bases, with 12 bases separating them. The CDR3 has 14 residues. CDR3 sequence: CASSYWQTSHEQYF. CDR3 sequence (DNA): TGTGCCAGCAGTTACTGGCAAACTAGCCACGAGCAGTACTTC.

The chain carries TRBV15 and TRBJ1-1, with D possibly being TRBD1 (6 bases). The CDR3 has 15 residues. Germline loops: CDR1 LNHNV, CDR2 YYDKDF (reference sequence). The germline V and J ends were trimmed by 0 bases and 4 bases, with 12 bases remaining between them. The DNA of the CDR3 is TGTGCCACCAGCAGAGAAGCAAACAGGGCCACTGAAGCTTTCTTT. Translation: CATSREANRATEAFF.

This clone was counted only a few times. The chain uses TRBV24-1 and TRBJ2-1; weak D call: TRBD2 (7 bases). V was cut by 4 bases and J by 6 bases, with 18 bases left in between. This CDR3 has 16 amino acids. Germline CDR1 and CDR2: KGHDR and SFDVKD. CDR3 sequence reads: CATSEPKAGAGNEQFF. The CDR3 DNA is TGTGCCACCAGTGAGCCAAAGGCGGGGGCGGGCAATGAGCAGTTCTTC.

V usage is TRBV19 and J usage is TRBJ2-3, with D hard to call. The V end lost 2 bases, the J end lost 0 bases, and 15 bases lay between the germline ends. Per the germline V gene, CDR1 is LNHDA and CDR2 is SQIVND (reference sequence). The CDR3 extends over 17 amino acids. The CDR3 bases are TGTGCCAGTAGTATATCCCCCAGACTTGAGAGCACAGATACGCAGTATTTT. It translates to CASSISPRLESTDTQYF.

The gene calls are TRBV18 and TRBJ2-5; D unclear. The CDR3 is 13 residues long. Between the trimmed V and J ends, which lost 4 bases and 5 bases, there was a span of 11 bases. Germline V lookup: CDR1 KGHSH, CDR2 LQKENI. CDR3 nucleotides: TGTGCCAGCTCACAAATCGCAGGCGAGACCCAGTACTTC. Its translation: CASSQIAGETQYF.

The chain has TRBV19 and TRBJ2-3; 10 positions match TRBD2. Germline V gives CDR1 LNHDA, CDR2 SQIVND (reference sequence). CDR3 size: 16 residues. The ends lost 5 bases at V and 5 bases at J; junction bases unmatched: 10. The CDR3 here is CASSRGLAGVVDTQYF. CDR3 bases: TGTGCCAGTAGTCGAGGGCTAGCGGGAGTTGTAGATACGCAGTATTTT.

The V call is TRBV30, the J call TRBJ1-5; tentative D call: TRBD1 (6 bases). Deletions cut 0 bases from V and 0 bases from J, with 9 bases between. The CDR3 totals 15 residues. Germline V lookup: CDR1 GTSNPN, CDR2 SVGIG (reference sequence). The DNA of the CDR3 is TGTGCCTGGAGTGTACTGGACAGTAGCAATCAGCCCCAGCATTTT. Protein product: CAWSVLDSSNQPQHF.

This chain joins TRBV12-5 and TRBJ1-3; 9 nucleotides agree with TRBD1. Germline CDR1 LGHNT, CDR2 FRNRAP. Germline trimming cut 0 bases from V and 10 bases from J; bases unmatched to any gene: 13. This CDR3 spans 17 amino acids. CDR3 nucleotide sequence: TGTGCTAGTGGTTTGGTCCTAGGACAGGGGTCAGGTCGGACCATATATTTT. This sequence encodes CASGLVLGQGSGRTIYF.

The chain recombines TRBV6-2 or TRBV6-3 with TRBJ2-5, with D maybe TRBD1 (5 bases). This CDR3 has 15 amino acids. Germline lookup yields CDR1 MNHEY and CDR2 SVGEGT. V gave up 1 base and J gave up 1 base, with 10 bases separating them. The CDR3 here is CASSYLGRVQETQYF. The CDR3 DNA reads as TGTGCCAGCAGTTACTTGGGCAGGGTCCAAGAGACCCAGTACTTC.

The V gene is TRBV5-1, the J gene TRBJ2-3; the D gene is possibly TRBD2 (5 bases). This CDR3 comprises 14 residues. The V end lost 0 bases, the J end lost 11 bases, and 16 bases lay between the germline ends. CDR1 is SGHRS and CDR2 is YFSETQ in the germline V gene. The CDR3 nucleotides are TGCGCCAGCAGCTTGGCCGGACTCCCAACGGAGCAGTATTTT. It specifies CASSLAGLPTEQYF. The complete variable domain, with remaining parts taken from reference TRBV5-1 and TRBJ2-3, reads KAGVTQTPRYLIKTRGQQVTLSCSPISGHRSVSWYQQTPGQGLQFLFEYFSETQRNKGNFPGRFSGRQFSNSRSEMNVSTLELGDSALYLCASSLAGLPTEQYFGPGTRLTVL.

The genes are TRBV28 and TRBJ1-5, with 7 bases lining up with TRBD1. The length of the CDR3 is 16 residues. J was trimmed by 4 bases and V by 6 bases; bases with no gene match: 12. Looked up from germline, CDR1 is MDHEN and CDR2 is SYDVKM. As DNA, the CDR3 is TGTGCCAGCAGACCTAACCCGGACAGGTGGAATCAGCCCCAGCATTTT. This encodes CASRPNPDRWNQPQHF.

V and J are TRBV11-2 and TRBJ2-1; TRBD2 might be the D (6 bases). Trimming took off 3 bases at V and 9 bases at J, with 12 bases between the two ends. Germline V CDR1 and CDR2: SGHAT, FQNNGV. This CDR3 has 13 amino acids. Here the CDR3 DNA reads TGTGCCAGCAGCTTCACCGGACTATCTGAGCAGTTCTTC. Translated, it gives CASSFTGLSEQFF.

The chain joins TRBV27 to TRBJ2-7, with 16 bases aligning to TRBD2. The germline CDR1 and CDR2 sequences are MNHEY and SMNVEV (reference sequence). This CDR3 region has 16 residues. Trimming cost V 6 bases and J 0 bases; bases outside gene matches: 2. The CDR3 region is CASRGLAGGLSYEQYF. CDR3 in DNA: TGTGCCAGCAGGGGACTAGCGGGAGGGCTCTCCTACGAGCAGTACTTC.

The rearrangement links TRBV9 to TRBJ2-7; 8 nucleotides line up with TRBD2. Germline CDR1 and CDR2: SGDLS and YYNGEE. V lost 4 bases, J lost 3 bases, and 6 bases stayed unmatched. CDR3 length: 14 amino acids. The CDR3 nucleotides read TGTGCCAGCAGCATAGCCGGGACTAGCTACGAGCAGTACTTC. This gives the protein CASSIAGTSYEQYF.

The genes are TRBV10-2 and TRBJ2-1, with a tentative D call TRBD1 (6 bases). The V gene lost 8 bases and the J gene lost 9 bases, with 20 bases spanning the gap. The length of the CDR3 is 14 residues. CDR1 WSHSY and CDR2 SAAADI come from the germline V gene. The CDR3: CASRGGPLGSEQFF. CDR3 coding DNA: TGCGCCAGCCGAGGGGGACCCCTGGGCAGTGAGCAGTTCTTC.

The V gene is TRBV9, the J gene TRBJ1-1; D gene uncertain. CDR3 length equals 14 residues. Germline V gene lookup returns CDR1 SGDLS and CDR2 YYNGEE. V was trimmed by 7 bases and J by 0 bases, leaving 13 bases between them. The CDR3 loop reads CASGEDVMNTEAFF. CDR3 in DNA: TGTGCCAGCGGGGAGGACGTTATGAACACTGAAGCTTTCTTT. Variable domain in full (rest from reference TRBV9 and TRBJ1-1): DSGVTQTPKHLITATGQRVTLRCSPRSGDLSVYWYQQSLDQGLQFLIQYYNGEERAKGNILERFSAQQFPDLHSELNLSSLELGDSALYFCASGEDVMNTEAFFGQGTRLTVV.

The chain recombines TRBV6-5 with TRBJ1-1; 10 bases match TRBD1. J gave up 11 bases and V 6 bases, and 9 bases lay outside the gene matches. Germline assignment: CDR1 MNHEY and CDR2 SVGAGI. The CDR3 is 13 amino acids. The CDR3 DNA follows: TGTGCCAGCAGACCGGGACAGGGGATCGGGGCTTTCTTT. Translation gives CASRPGQGIGAFF.

This rearrangement joins TRBV6-1 to TRBJ2-3; no clear D gene. V was pared by 3 bases and J by 2 bases, with 12 bases between. This CDR3 has 15 amino acids. Germline V gives CDR1 MNHNS, CDR2 SASEGT. The CDR3 region has the DNA TGTGCCAGCAGTGATTCAACAGATTTCACAGATACGCAGTATTTT. Its translation is CASSDSTDFTDTQYF.

V and J are TRBV7-6 and TRBJ2-7, with 8 bases fitting TRBD2. V shed 5 bases, J shed 2 bases, and the junction held 5 bases outside the gene matches. Germline CDR1 is SGHVS and CDR2 is FNYEAQ. The CDR3 has 14 amino acids. The CDR3 nucleotides read TGTGCCAGCAGCCTAAGCGGGAGCGCCTACGAGCAGTACTTC. This encodes CASSLSGSAYEQYF.